This T cell receptor beta chain comes out of a study of T cells in tumors after PD-1 blockade. Overall study context: Mean per blood sample: some 100,000 templates (about 24,000-290,000), some 40,000 unique clonotypes.

The CDR3 runs to 15 residues. V trimming: 5 bases; J trimming: 0 bases; junction bases outside the gene matches: 6. CDR1 is SGHTA and CDR2 is FQGTGA in the germline V gene. Clones were read by immunoSEQ multiplex PCR, and TCRdb kept only the in-frame ones, dropping some. The sample includes 45,000 to 60,000 clones, roughly three quarters seen only once; the top ten take 8.7%. V gene TRBV7-3 combines with J gene TRBJ2-5, with TRBD1 identical over 7 bases. The sequence was obtained from a human donor with advanced basal cell or squamous cell carcinoma (not recorded which). The sequences come from PBMCs, collected before anti-PD-1 therapy. The CDR3: CASSKGTAYQETQYF. The CDR3 DNA reads as TGTGCCAGCAGCAAAGGGACAGCCTACCAAGAGACCCAGTACTTC.